This section outlines one T cell receptor beta chain sequence together with its context. The antigen is not known. A junction end diverges from the germline sequence, so it may reflect a read error. Constant-region reverse primers amplified full-length variable regions, followed by semi-nested Nested Universal Primer A PCR. TCRdb reprocessed the 5' RACE reads with MiXCR, giving one entry per CDR3 protein. Of approximately 60,000 distinct CDR3 sequences detected, around 20% appear once; the ten largest clones hold under 3.5%. The sorted Tregs were CD4+CD25+CD127-/low cells. The length of the CDR3 is 16 residues. Germline V lookup: CDR1 SGHRS, CDR2 YFSETQ. Study conclusions and caveats: Larger-cohort validation covered only one TCR beta V-J rearrangement. Tumor memory CD4+ T cell TCR gene usage was found to cluster with blood and lymph node memory CD4+ cells and with lymph node naive CD4+ cells.

The sequence derives from a female donor with breast cancer. Material for sequencing was tumor-infiltrating Tregs sorted from the breast tumor. The gene calls are TRBV5-1 and TRBJ2-4; a weak D match, TRBD1 (5 bases). The CDR3 is CASSLARDIAKNMQYF. CDR3 DNA sequence: TGCGCCAGCAGCTTGGCCAGGGATATAGCCAAAAACATGCAGTACTTC.